These 30 T cell receptor beta chains were sequenced from one sample in a study of control samples from healthy donors and cancer patients. TCRdb keeps only in-frame clones here, not all; method: immunoSEQ multiplex PCR. The sample shows tens of thousands of clones, approximately 80% of them seen only once. The specimen was blood. These TCRs come from a man aged 50 to 59 in good health.

This chain joins TRBV19 and TRBJ1-5; TRBD1 agrees at 7 bases. Germline V gene sequence: CDR1 LNHDA, CDR2 SQIVND (reference sequence). This CDR3 has 13 amino acids. Germline trimming cut 7 bases from V and 9 bases from J; bases unmatched to any gene: 9. In nucleotides, the CDR3 is TGTGCCAGTAATCCGACAGGGCCCCGGCCCCAGCATTTT. Its protein product is CASNPTGPRPQHF.

This chain joins TRBV11-2 and TRBJ1-2; tentatively, D is TRBD1 (5 bases). This CDR3 contains 13 residues. From germline, CDR1 is SGHAT and CDR2 FQNNGV. V lost 6 bases and J 7 bases, leaving 15 bases between the germline ends. The CDR3 is CASSEGAYAGYTF. CDR3 sequence (DNA): TGTGCCAGCAGTGAAGGGGCTTACGCTGGCTACACCTTC.

This clone has only one observation. The rearrangement uses TRBV30 and TRBJ2-5; a possible D gene is TRBD1 (5 bases). V lost 1 base and J 2 bases, leaving 11 bases between the germline ends. Germline V gene lookup returns CDR1 GTSNPN and CDR2 SVGIG (reference sequence). The CDR3 has 14 residues. CDR3 protein: CAWSETGIQETQYF. In DNA, the CDR3 is TGTGCCTGGAGTGAAACAGGTATACAAGAGACCCAGTACTTC.

The chain has TRBV25-1 and TRBJ2-6; D assignment may be TRBD1 or TRBD2 (6 bases each). Deletions cut 7 bases from V and 1 base from J, with 14 bases between. The germline V gene encodes CDR1 MGHDK and CDR2 SYGVNS. The length of the CDR3 is 16 residues. The CDR3 DNA is TGTGCCAGCATTGGGGGGCGCGAGTCTGGGGCCAACGTCCTGACTTTC. Translating gives CASIGGRESGANVLTF.

The chain links TRBV5-1 to TRBJ1-1, with D tentatively TRBD1 (5 bases). Trimming cost V 0 bases and J 7 bases, with 7 bases left between them. The CDR3 length is 12 residues. Germline assignment: CDR1 SGHRS and CDR2 YFSETQ. CDR3 nucleotide sequence: TGCGCCAGCAGCTTGGGGACACTTGAAGCTTTCTTT. Residues: CASSLGTLEAFF.

This chain links TRBV11-2 with TRBJ1-1; 8 nucleotides match TRBD1. V gave up 8 bases and J gave up 3 bases; unmatched junction bases: 11. Germline lookup yields CDR1 SGHAT and CDR2 FQNNGV. The CDR3 has 15 amino acids. CDR3 protein: CASAKNQGAYTEAFF. For the CDR3, the DNA is TGTGCCAGCGCTAAGAATCAGGGGGCGTACACTGAAGCTTTCTTT. The whole variable domain, filled in from reference TRBV11-2 and TRBJ1-1, reads EAGVAQSPRYKIIEKRQSVAFWCNPISGHATLYWYQQILGQGPKLLIQFQNNGVVDDSQLPKDRFSAERLKGVDSTLKIQPAKLEDSAVYLCASAKNQGAYTEAFFGQGTRLTVV.

V and J are TRBV11-3 and TRBJ2-3; no definite D call. Germline V gives CDR1 SGHNT, CDR2 YENEEA. The CDR3 has 14 residues. V lost 5 bases, J lost 2 bases, and 11 bases lay in between. This chain's CDR3 is CASSERTHTDTQYF. DNA for the CDR3: TGTGCCAGCAGCGAGAGGACCCACACAGATACGCAGTATTTT.

V and J are TRBV19 and TRBJ2-2; 12 positions match TRBD2. CDR1 and CDR2 from the germline V gene are LNHDA and SQIVND (reference sequence). CDR3 length: 15 residues. With 5 bases clipped from V and 4 bases from J, the junction kept 2 bases outside the gene matches. The chain's CDR3 is CASSSSGRATGELFF. CDR3 DNA sequence: TGTGCCAGTAGTTCTAGCGGGAGGGCCACCGGGGAGCTGTTTTTT.

The rearrangement links TRBV7-9 to TRBJ2-5; the match to TRBD2 covers 10 bases. V trimming: 1 base; J trimming: 8 bases; junction bases outside the gene matches: 4. Germline V gives CDR1 SEHNR, CDR2 FQNEAQ (reference sequence). CDR3 length: 14 amino acids. The CDR3, as DNA: TGTGCCAGCAGCTTAGGGACTAGCGGCCCAACCCAGTACTTC. This codes for CASSLGTSGPTQYF.

This chain joins TRBV2 and TRBJ2-6, with D possibly being TRBD1 (5 bases). The CDR3 runs to 14 residues. V was pared by 4 bases and J by 1 base, with 5 bases between. Germline CDR1 SNHLY, CDR2 FYNNEI. CDR3 loop: CASSGQSGANVLTF. The CDR3 coding sequence is TGTGCCAGCAGTGGACAGTCTGGGGCCAACGTCCTGACTTTC. Drawing the rest from reference TRBV2 and TRBJ2-6, the complete variable domain is EPEVTQTPSHQVTQMGQEVILRCVPISNHLYFYWYRQILGQKVEFLVSFYNNEISEKSEIFDDQFSVERPDGSNFTLKIRSTKLEDSAMYFCASSGQSGANVLTFGAGSRLTVL.

V is TRBV5-6 and J is TRBJ2-3; TRBD2 agrees at 8 bases. There are 13 residues in the CDR3. CDR1 is SGHDT and CDR2 is YYEEEE in the germline V gene. With 1 base clipped from V and 6 bases from J, the junction kept 1 base outside the gene matches. The CDR3 nucleotides read TGTGCCAGCAGCTTGTCGGGAGGGGATACGCAGTATTTT. This translates into CASSLSGGDTQYF.

This chain uses TRBV25-1 with TRBJ2-1; 9 bases are shared with TRBD2. The germline V gene encodes CDR1 MGHDK and CDR2 SYGVNS. V shed 8 bases and J 9 bases; nucleotides not matched to a gene: 8. The CDR3 loop spans 13 amino acids. For the CDR3, the DNA is TGTGCCAGCGCGGCGGGAGGGCCGGGTGAGCAGTTCTTC. It encodes CASAAGGPGEQFF.

The chain carries TRBV7-2 and TRBJ2-5; possibly TRBD2 for D (5 bases). Germline V gives CDR1 SGHTA, CDR2 FQGNSA. Between the trimmed V and J ends, which lost 2 bases and 5 bases, there was a span of 15 bases. The length of the CDR3 is 15 residues. Written as DNA, the CDR3 is TGTGCCAGCAGCTTATTTATCCGGGATGGGGAGACCCAGTACTTC. The encoded protein is CASSLFIRDGETQYF.

This chain uses TRBV14 with TRBJ2-5, with no clear D. Trimming pared 2 bases from V and 5 bases from J, leaving 3 bases between. The CDR3 is made up of 11 amino acids. The V gene's germline CDR1 is SGHDN and CDR2 FVKESK. CDR3 DNA sequence: TGTGCCAGCAGCCAACAGGAGACCCAGTACTTC. This sequence encodes CASSQQETQYF.

The V and J genes are TRBV28 and TRBJ2-2; TRBD1 aligns across 8 bases. The CDR3 runs 15 residues. CDR1 and CDR2 from the germline V gene are MDHEN and SYDVKM. Trimming took 7 bases from V and 1 from J; bases not matched to a gene: 5. The CDR3 reads CASISGGGNTGELFF. CDR3 nucleotide sequence: TGTGCCAGCATCTCAGGGGGCGGGAACACCGGGGAGCTGTTTTTT.

V is TRBV30 and J is TRBJ2-6; D is undetermined. There are 14 residues in the CDR3. The V end was cut by 6 bases, the J end by 3 bases, with 12 bases between. In germline, CDR1 is GTSNPN, CDR2 SVGIG (reference sequence). The chain's CDR3 is CACPRNIGANVLTF. The CDR3 nucleotides are TGTGCCTGTCCAAGGAATATTGGGGCCAACGTCCTGACTTTC.

V and J are TRBV19 and TRBJ2-5; no firm D call. The CDR3 runs 15 residues. V was shortened by 9 bases and J by 1 base, with 18 bases between the two germline ends. Germline CDR1 LNHDA, CDR2 SQIVND (reference sequence). In DNA, the CDR3 is TGTGCCAGCTCCCCTGGATGGGCAGTCCAAGAGACCCAGTACTTC. Amino acids: CASSPGWAVQETQYF.

The chain combines TRBV7-8 with TRBJ2-1; 7 bases map to TRBD2. The CDR3 runs 14 residues. Germline CDR1 SGHVS, CDR2 FQNEAQ. Trimming cost V 5 bases and J 13 bases; bases outside gene matches: 14. CDR3 region: CASSPDYRGSIQFF. In DNA form, the CDR3 reads TGTGCCAGCAGCCCGGATTATCGCGGGAGCATTCAGTTCTTC.

The V gene is TRBV5-1, the J gene TRBJ2-1; D unclear. Germline values: CDR1 SGHRS, CDR2 YFSETQ. This CDR3 has 15 amino acids. V was cut by 6 bases and J by 7 bases, with 20 bases left in between. CDR3 coding DNA: TGCGCCAGCAACCCGGATCCGCAGGTCGTTAATGAGCAGTTCTTC. This encodes CASNPDPQVVNEQFF.

The J gene is TRBJ2-7, the V gene TRBV21-1; TRBD2, the table's D call, was not compared with the DNA. TRBV21-1 is flagged as a pseudogene. The CDR3 has 17 residues. In nucleotides, the CDR3 is TGTGCCAGCAGCAAAGTCGGGAGGGGACATATCTCCTACGAGCAGTACTTC. It specifies CASSKVGRGHISYEQYF.

The chain recombines TRBV28 with TRBJ2-5; 10 nucleotides match TRBD2. The V segment lost 6 bases and the J segment 5 bases; nucleotides outside the gene matches: 9. This CDR3 comprises 15 residues. The germline V gene encodes CDR1 MDHEN and CDR2 SYDVKM. This chain's CDR3 is CASRASGRGDETQYF. The CDR3 bases are TGTGCCAGCAGGGCTAGCGGGAGAGGGGACGAGACCCAGTACTTC.

The rearrangement joins TRBV5-8 to TRBJ2-5, with 7 bases that match TRBD2. The length of the CDR3 is 14 residues. In germline, CDR1 is SGHTS, CDR2 YDEGEE. The trim removed 2 bases at V and 2 bases at J, leaving 3 bases unmatched. The CDR3 bases are TGTGCCAGCAGCTTACGGGGAGGGCAAGAGACCCAGTACTTC. Translated: CASSLRGGQETQYF.

The chain is built from TRBV5-1 and TRBJ1-1, with TRBD1 as a possible D gene (6 bases). This CDR3 region has 14 residues. Trimming left V 3 bases short and J 1 base short, with 10 bases between. Looked up from germline, CDR1 is SGHRS and CDR2 is YFSETQ. The DNA of the CDR3 is TGCGCCAGCAGCTCCCTACAGGGGAACACTGAAGCTTTCTTT. Encoded protein: CASSSLQGNTEAFF.

J is TRBJ2-7 and V is TRBV11-3; 9 nucleotides agree with TRBD1. CDR3 length: 15 residues. Looked up from germline, CDR1 is SGHNT and CDR2 is YENEEA. V was pared by 2 bases and J by 0 bases, with 2 bases of the junction left unmatched. The CDR3 DNA reads TGTGCCAGCAGCTTATGGACAGGGGACTCCTACGAGCAGTACTTC. It encodes CASSLWTGDSYEQYF.

The genes are TRBV21-1 and TRBJ2-1; TRBD2, as called in the table, went unchecked against the DNA. TRBV21-1 is flagged as a pseudogene. The CDR3 has 14 amino acids. The CDR3 region is CASSNSSSYNEQFF. The CDR3 DNA is TGTGCCAGCAGCAATAGTAGCTCCTACAATGAGCAGTTCTTC.

The chain is built from TRBV20-1 and TRBJ2-2, with D uncertain. With 2 bases removed from V and 5 bases from J, the gap between germline ends came to 3 bases. The length of the CDR3 is 11 residues. The germline V gene has CDR1 DFQATT and CDR2 SNEGSKA (reference sequence). This CDR3 is CSARSTGELFF. CDR3 sequence (DNA): TGCAGTGCTAGATCAACCGGGGAGCTGTTTTTT.

This chain joins TRBV12-5 and TRBJ1-4; D remains unclear. CDR1 LGHNT and CDR2 FRNRAP come from the germline V gene. Trimming took 4 bases from V and 0 from J, leaving 6 bases between them. The CDR3 extends over 14 amino acids. The DNA for the CDR3 is TGTGCTAGTGGTTCCGGAGCAACTAATGAAAAACTGTTTTTT. It translates to CASGSGATNEKLFF.

The V and J genes are TRBV19 and TRBJ1-1, with TRBD1 matching over 7 bases. The germline V gene encodes CDR1 LNHDA and CDR2 SQIVND (reference sequence). The ends lost 8 bases at V and 5 bases at J; junction bases unmatched: 11. CDR3 size: 14 residues. CDR3 sequence (DNA): TGTGCCAGTGGGGCCGGGACAGCGGGGACTGAAGCTTTCTTT. It yields the protein CASGAGTAGTEAFF.

The chain is built from TRBV3-1 (or the pseudogene TRBV3-2) and TRBJ2-3; the D gene is possibly TRBD2 (6 bases). The germline V and J ends were trimmed by 0 bases and 3 bases, with 10 bases remaining between them. The CDR3 is 15 amino acids. Germline CDR1 is LGHDT and CDR2 is YNNKEL (reference sequence). The CDR3 sequence: CASSQDRRGTDTQYF. In nucleotides, the CDR3 is TGTGCCAGCAGCCAAGATCGGAGGGGAACAGATACGCAGTATTTT.

J is TRBJ1-1 and V is TRBV23-1; no reliable D call. TRBV23-1 counts as an open reading frame of uncertain function. CDR3 size: 13 residues. V gave up 6 bases and J gave up 2 bases, with 10 bases separating them. In nucleotides, the CDR3 is TGCGCCAGCAGCCGGGGTAGTAACACTGAAGCTTTCTTT. Its protein is CASSRGSNTEAFF.